The clone carrying this T cell receptor beta chain was seen only once. This sample was included in a study of blood T cell repertoires in COVID-19. Background on the study: Sources were T cells, B-cell-depleted T cells, or PBMCs; the material itself was cDNA or gDNA.

Original handling: How many nucleated cells were present was estimated from reference gene primer amplification. Profiled with immunoSEQ multiplex PCR; TCRdb holds only in-frame clones, not every one. The V and J calls and clone size are taken from that table; D and trimming were inferred from the DNA. Of fewer than 400,000 clones in the sample, around nine tenths were seen once. The sequence derives from a woman aged 45-60 years who had recovered from COVID-19. Sequenced sample: PBMCs or T cells enriched from blood (not recorded which).

For the CDR3, the DNA is TGTGCCAGCAGTCCAGTCGCGGGGCCTAACTCTGGAAACACCATATATTTT. Protein: CASSPVAGPNSGNTIYF. J is TRBJ1-3 and V is TRBV6-6, with D possibly matching TRBD1 (5 bases). V was clipped by 5 bases and J by 0 bases, with 17 bases between them. The CDR3 is 17 amino acids. Germline V CDR1 and CDR2: MNHNY, SVGAGI (reference sequence).